These T cell receptor beta chains were read from a single sample in a study of T cell responses to AZD1222 COVID-19 vaccine. This table comes from immunoSEQ multiplex PCR, and its TCRdb copy is limited to in-frame clones, with some not included. In the table there are 90,000 to 150,000 clones, less than 90% of which are singletons. Sequenced here: peripheral blood, sampled on day 0 of AZD1222 vaccination. The receptors here all came from an adult in good health. The CDR3 runs from the conserved cysteine through the conserved F or W. D genes are given only for firm matches. Clone size is stated in some rows and not others, as once, few, many or a class when expanded.

TRBJ2-7	TRBV11-2	TRBD2	NA	CASSLQSGRSYEQYF	TGTGCCAGCAGCTTACAAAGCGGGAGATCCTACGAGCAGTACTTC
TRBJ2-1	TRBV24-1	TRBD2	NA	CATSDASGSYNEQFF	TGTGCCACCAGTGATGCTAGCGGGAGTTACAATGAGCAGTTCTTC
TRBJ2-7	TRBV10-1	TRBD2	NA	CASRSSGREYGAVHEQYF	TGCGCCAGCAGATCTAGCGGGAGGGAATATGGAGCCGTCCACGAGCAGTACTTC
TRBJ1-2	TRBV28	NA	NA	CASFTPGDRRGASYGYTF	TGTGCCAGCTTTACACCCGGGGATCGACGGGGGGCCAGCTATGGCTACACCTTC
TRBJ1-1	TRBV13	TRBD1	NA	CASSLAGRGDTEAFF	TGTGCCAGCAGCTTAGCTGGCAGGGGGGACACTGAAGCTTTCTTT
TRBJ2-5	TRBV7-9	TRBD2	NA	CASSSGASGAPWSGTQYF	TGTGCCAGCAGCTCCGGGGCTAGCGGGGCCCCCTGGTCCGGGACCCAGTACTTC
TRBJ2-5	TRBV29-1	TRBD1	NA	CSVAIMTGYRLGTQYF	TGCAGCGTAGCGATAATGACAGGGTACCGTTTGGGGACCCAGTACTTC
TRBJ2-1	TRBV5-1	TRBD2	NA	CASRVAGGSYNEQFF	TGCGCCAGCCGGGTAGCGGGGGGTTCCTACAATGAGCAGTTCTTC
TRBJ1-3	TRBV9	NA	NA	CASSSSQGFSGNTIYF	TGTGCCAGCAGCTCTTCACAGGGATTCTCTGGAAACACCATATATTTT
TRBJ2-7	TRBV7-9	NA	NA	CASSLAGGHSYEQYF	TGTGCCAGCAGTTTAGCAGGGGGGCATTCCTACGAGCAGTACTTC
TRBJ1-1	TRBV6-4	NA	few	CASSDGSSGTEAFF	TGTGCCAGCAGTGACGGTAGCAGTGGGACTGAAGCTTTCTTT
TRBJ2-5	TRBV13	NA	NA	CASSRGETQYF	TGTGCCAGCAGCCGCGGGGAGACCCAGTACTTC
TRBJ1-2	TRBV5-1	TRBD1	once	CASSRPGQGNYGYTF	TGCGCCAGCAGCCGACCGGGACAGGGAAACTATGGCTACACCTTC
TRBJ2-3	TRBV12-3/TRBV12-4	NA	NA	CASSLGVTDTQYF	TGTGCCAGCAGTTTAGGGGTAACAGATACGCAGTATTTT
TRBJ1-6	TRBV7-2	TRBD1	once	CASSLRQGNSPLHF	TGTGCCAGCAGCCTCAGACAGGGTAATTCACCCCTCCACTTT
TRBJ1-2	TRBV4-2	TRBD1	NA	CASSQERTGGLYGYTF	TGTGCCAGCAGCCAAGAGAGGACAGGGGGCTTGTATGGCTACACCTTC
TRBJ1-5	TRBV4-1	TRBD1	NA	CASSQGTGGTQPQHF	TGCGCCAGCAGCCAAGGGACAGGGGGTACTCAGCCCCAGCATTTT